A single sample gave rise to the 2 T cell receptor beta chains below, sequenced in a study of identical twins. TCRdb re-called the 5' RACE reads through MiXCR, storing one row per CDR3 protein. Of some 730,000 distinct CDR3 sequences listed, 15% to 20% are singletons. These data were also filed under a second study, of T cells expressing NK-cell markers.

Material: PBMCs. These receptors were collected from a woman aged 18 to 35 in good health.

This clonotype was counted only a few times. V gene TRBV24-1 combines with J gene TRBJ2-1, with D maybe TRBD2 (6 bases). The germline V gene encodes CDR1 KGHDR and CDR2 SFDVKD. Trimming pared 3 bases from V and 5 bases from J, leaving 10 bases between. The CDR3 spans 14 residues. CDR3 in DNA: TGTGCCACCAGTGATCCGACGGGGGACAATGAGCAGTTCTTC. Amino acids: CATSDPTGDNEQFF.

The chain couples TRBV2 to TRBJ2-5, with 9 bases identical to TRBD1. J lost 2 bases, V lost 6 bases, and 7 bases had no gene match. The CDR3 extends over 15 amino acids. The germline V gene has CDR1 SNHLY and CDR2 FYNNEI. CDR3 DNA sequence: TGTGCCAGCAGAGAAACAGGGGGCCGTCAAGAGACCCAGTACTTC. Amino acids: CASRETGGRQETQYF.